The clone carrying this T cell receptor (beta chain) appeared once. Its antigen is unknown. Germline CDR1 MNHEY, CDR2 SVGAGI. The CDR3 consists of 15 residues. The J segment lost 6 bases and the V segment lost 2 bases, leaving 6 bases of the junction unmatched. The sample originates from a study of spatial heterogeneity in lung cancer. At the level of the study: PBMC collected at follow-up were sequenced when available, a median of around two years after resection. Among detected sequences, beta-chain ones consistently exceeded alpha-chain ones in number. Study-wide results and caveats: Resection blood, more than follow-up blood, showed ubiquitous expanded tumor TCRs.

Time point meaning: blood at routine non-recurrence follow-up after resection. From tumor, nontumor lung or frozen PBMC, whole RNA was taken unsorted for sequencing. TCRdb reprocessed the 5' RACE reads with MiXCR, giving one entry per CDR3 protein. The sample lists 17,000 or so distinct CDR3 sequences; less than 9.5% were seen once. The sequence derives from a male donor with early-stage non-small cell lung cancer. This specimen was PBMCs, taken at follow-up. The rearrangement links TRBV6-5 to TRBJ2-3; TRBD2 matches 9 bases. CDR3 coding DNA: TGTGCCAGCAGTTACGAAGCGGGAGGTACGGATACGCAGTATTTT. It encodes CASSYEAGGTDTQYF.